This T cell receptor beta chain was identified in a study of Graves' ophthalmopathy and Graves' hyperthyroidism. Study-wide points: Most expanded thyroid clonotypes above 0.001 frequency also appeared in blood.

The authors amplified TCR beta CDR3 regions from RNA transcripts. Second-round multiplex PCR followed a first-round RT-PCR using HTBI primers. TCRdb processed the multiplex PCR reads anew with MiXCR; each CDR3 protein has one entry. The profile shows approximately 460,000 distinct CDR3 sequences, approximately 15% of them singletons. Exclusion covered patients with other autoimmune diseases or uncontrolled infections (as well as pregnancy or lactation). The diagnostic workup employed clinical symptoms, serum thyroxine, TRAb, thyroid ultrasound and orbital computed tomography. There are many counts of this clonotype. The target antigen is unknown. CDR1 MNHNS and CDR2 SASEGT come from the germline V gene. The CDR3 contains 13 residues. With V trimmed by 4 bases and J by 9 bases, 8 bases remained unmatched.

Input material: blood. The chain couples TRBV6-1 to TRBJ2-7; 8 positions agree with TRBD1. This TCR came from a young woman with Graves' ophthalmopathy. The CDR3 sequence: CASSVGGQVVQYF. CDR3 bases: TGTGCCAGCAGTGTTGGGGGACAGGTCGTGCAGTACTTC.